The 10 T cell receptor beta chains below were found in one sample sequenced in a study of cytomegalovirus exposure and HLA in healthy donors. PCR primers comprised 60 Vbeta and 13 Jbeta primers. Profiled with immunoSEQ multiplex PCR; TCRdb holds only in-frame clones, not every one. The sample includes roughly 200,000 clones, about 70% seen only once; the top ten take around 1.9%. Material: PBMCs. These receptors were obtained from a woman aged 25 to 39 in good health and CMV-seronegative.

The J gene is TRBJ1-6, the V gene TRBV5-1; D perhaps matches TRBD1 (6 bases). The CDR3 sequence is 15 residues long. Deletions cut 4 bases from V and 7 bases from J, with 15 bases between. Per the germline V gene, CDR1 is SGHRS and CDR2 is YFSETQ. CDR3 nucleotide sequence: TGCGCCAGCAGCCTCGACAGGCGGTCCAATTCACCCCTCCACTTT. Encoded protein: CASSLDRRSNSPLHF.

The V gene is TRBV29-1, the J gene TRBJ2-3; 8 nucleotides agree with TRBD2. The V gene end was trimmed by 2 bases and the J gene end by 5 bases; junction bases not matched to a gene: 3. CDR3 length equals 13 residues. The germline V gene has CDR1 SQVTM and CDR2 ANQGSEA. The chain's CDR3 is CSVEISGVDTQYF. The CDR3 DNA reads TGCAGCGTTGAAATTAGCGGGGTAGATACGCAGTATTTT.

The rearrangement uses TRBV7-8 and TRBJ2-7, with TRBD1 matching over 8 bases. Germline V gene data show CDR1 as SGHVS and CDR2 as FQNEAQ. This CDR3 comprises 14 residues. V was pared by 5 bases and J by 0 bases, with 3 bases of the junction left unmatched. CDR3 DNA sequence: TGTGCCAGCAGCCTACAGGGGGACTCCTACGAGCAGTACTTC. Translated: CASSLQGDSYEQYF.

This chain joins TRBV15 and TRBJ2-1, with a possible D match to TRBD1 (5 bases). The germline CDR1 and CDR2 sequences are LNHNV and YYDKDF (reference sequence). The V end lost 2 bases, the J end lost 5 bases, and 13 bases lay between the germline ends. The CDR3 runs to 15 residues. The CDR3, as DNA: TGTGCCACCAGCAGATCAGGGATCGTCAACAATGAGCAGTTCTTC. Amino acid sequence: CATSRSGIVNNEQFF.

This clone came up once. This rearrangement joins TRBV9 to TRBJ2-3; TRBD2 is a possible D gene (6 bases). V was clipped by 3 bases and J by 2 bases, with 16 bases between them. Germline CDR1 reads SGDLS; CDR2 reads YYNGEE. This CDR3 comprises 16 residues. The CDR3 DNA sequence: TGTGCCAGCAGCGGGAGGGCCAACGTGGTCACAGATACGCAGTATTTT. Translated: CASSGRANVVTDTQYF.

The chain couples TRBV30 to TRBJ2-2; a possible D gene is TRBD2 (6 bases). Per germline, CDR1 GTSNPN and CDR2 SVGIG (reference sequence). V was shortened by 3 bases and J by 3 bases, with 14 bases between the two germline ends. The CDR3 sequence is 15 residues long. The CDR3 DNA sequence: TGTGCCTGGAGAACGGGCGGGATTCACACCGGGGAGCTGTTTTTT. Amino acids: CAWRTGGIHTGELFF.

The J gene is TRBJ2-3, the V gene TRBV28; D ambiguous. The CDR3 has 15 amino acids. Germline loops: CDR1 MDHEN, CDR2 SYDVKM. Trimming took 4 bases from V and 1 from J, leaving 12 bases between them. The CDR3 spells CASSSYWSGTDTQYF. The CDR3 DNA reads as TGTGCCAGCAGTTCTTACTGGTCGGGCACAGATACGCAGTATTTT.

The rearrangement links TRBV5-1 to TRBJ2-5; TRBD2 matches at 10 bases. The CDR3 covers 16 residues. After removal of 0 bases from V and 1 base from J, the junction contained 3 bases not matched to a gene. Germline CDR1 is SGHRS and CDR2 is YFSETQ. CDR3 bases: TGCGCCAGCAGCTTGGCCCGGACTAGCGGCCAAGAGACCCAGTACTTC. Amino acid sequence: CASSLARTSGQETQYF.

This chain joins TRBV4-3 and TRBJ2-7; 12 nucleotides align to TRBD2. Germline CDR1 is LGHNA and CDR2 is YSLEER. The CDR3 totals 18 residues. After removal of 7 bases from V and 3 bases from J, the junction contained 16 bases not matched to a gene. The CDR3 spells CASKARTSGTCIYYEQYF. As DNA, the CDR3 is TGCGCCAGCAAAGCTAGGACTAGCGGGACCTGTATCTACTACGAGCAGTACTTC.

The chain carries TRBV27 and TRBJ2-7, with 8 bases lining up with TRBD2. V lost 8 bases to trimming and J lost 0 bases; unmatched junction nucleotides: 9. The CDR3 totals 15 residues. Germline values: CDR1 MNHEY, CDR2 SMNVEV (reference sequence). The CDR3 nucleotides are TGTGCCAGCGCCGCCGGGAGGGCGATCTCCTACGAGCAGTACTTC. Amino acid sequence: CASAAGRAISYEQYF.